Presented here are 18 T cell receptor beta chains from one specimen sequenced in a study of blood T cell repertoires in COVID-19 (dated by TCRdb to the early 2020s). Libraries were made using the immunoSEQ multiplex PCR assay. Held by TCRdb, this immuneACCESS table contains in-frame sequences only and omits some clones. Under half of the omission traces to an unresolved V gene where checked; the cause of the rest is unknown. For this sample there are around 220,000 clones; approximately 91% appear just once. Together, the top ten hold about 2.1% of the sample. Material: peripheral blood. All receptors come from a woman aged 40 to 50 who had recovered from COVID-19.

As concerns this clone: The junction departs from germline at one end; a sequencing error may be responsible. CDR3: CASSVETGGTGELFF. For the CDR3, the DNA is TGTGCCAGTAGTGTAGAGACAGGGGGTACCGGGGAGCTGTTTTTT. V usage is TRBV19 and J usage is TRBJ2-2, with 9 bases matching TRBD1. Germline CDR1 is LNHDA and CDR2 is SQIVND (reference sequence). The CDR3 is 15 amino acids.

This sequence joins TRBV9 and TRBJ1-1; possibly TRBD1 for D (6 bases). From germline, CDR1 is SGDLS and CDR2 YYNGEE. V was cut by 3 bases and J by 4 bases, with 16 bases left in between. This CDR3 has 15 residues. The CDR3 DNA reads as TGTGCCAGCAGCGGACCATTGGGGGCCCGCACTGAAGCTTTCTTT. It translates to CASSGPLGARTEAFF.

The chain joins TRBV7-3 to TRBJ2-5; D not certain. Germline V gene lookup returns CDR1 SGHTA and CDR2 FQGTGA. The CDR3 contains 13 residues. Trimming took 0 bases from V and 3 from J, leaving 5 bases between them. The CDR3 DNA is TGTGCCAGCAGCTTAACACAGAAAGAGACCCAGTACTTC. Translation gives CASSLTQKETQYF.

The genes are TRBV9 and TRBJ2-7; perhaps TRBD2 as D (6 bases). Germline CDR1 reads SGDLS; CDR2 reads YYNGEE. V was cut by 2 bases and J by 5 bases, with 11 bases left in between. The CDR3 is 13 amino acids. The CDR3 protein is CASSVEGENEQYF. The CDR3 DNA reads TGTGCCAGCAGCGTGGAGGGAGAGAACGAGCAGTACTTC.

The gene calls are TRBV5-1 and TRBJ2-1, with 8 bases matching TRBD2. From germline, CDR1 is SGHRS and CDR2 YFSETQ. This CDR3 has 14 amino acids. J lost 9 bases, V lost 0 bases, and 5 bases had no gene match. In nucleotides, the CDR3 is TGCGCCAGCAGCTTGGACGGGGGGGCTGGTGAGCAGTTCTTC. Translating it yields CASSLDGGAGEQFF.

J is TRBJ2-7 and V is TRBV18, with D tentatively TRBD1 (6 bases). Germline V gene lookup returns CDR1 KGHSH and CDR2 LQKENI. CDR3 length: 17 residues. V was pared by 0 bases and J by 4 bases, with 19 bases between. CDR3 loop: CASSPPSKGQGSYEQYF. The CDR3 region has the DNA TGTGCCAGCTCACCACCGTCCAAGGGGCAGGGGTCTTACGAGCAGTACTTC.

The chain carries TRBV3-1 (or the pseudogene TRBV3-2) and TRBJ2-2; 13 bases agree with TRBD2. Germline CDR1 is LGHDT and CDR2 is YNNKEL (reference sequence). The V and J ends lost 0 bases and 1 base, in that order; junction bases with no gene match: 8. This CDR3 has 20 amino acids. CDR3 sequence (DNA): TGTGCCAGCAGCCAAGATACGAAAGGACTAGCGGGGGTGAACACCGGGGAGCTGTTTTTT. Translating gives CASSQDTKGLAGVNTGELFF.

The J gene is TRBJ2-1, the V gene TRBV27; TRBD2 matches 9 bases. Germline V gene lookup returns CDR1 MNHEY and CDR2 SMNVEV (reference sequence). With 3 bases clipped from V and 7 bases from J, the junction kept 10 bases outside the gene matches. The CDR3 is made up of 16 amino acids. The CDR3 nucleotides read TGTGCCAGCAGTTTCCGGCTAGCGGGGACCAGGAATGAGCAGTTCTTC. It translates to CASSFRLAGTRNEQFF.

CDR3 in amino acids: CASSGGSGTGFYEQFF. In nucleotides, the CDR3 is TGTGCCAGCAGCGGAGGAAGTGGGACAGGGTTTTATGAGCAGTTCTTC. The genes are TRBV3-1 (or the pseudogene TRBV3-2) and TRBJ2-1, with 9 bases aligning to TRBD1. Trimming took 5 bases from V and 8 from J; bases not matched to a gene: 13. Germline V CDR1 and CDR2: LGHDT, YNNKEL (reference sequence). This CDR3 is built from 16 residues.

This sequence joins TRBV5-4 and TRBJ2-2; a weak D match, TRBD1 (6 bases). V was shortened by 2 bases and J by 2 bases, with 13 bases between the two germline ends. The germline gives CDR1 SGHNT, CDR2 YYREEE (reference sequence). The CDR3 totals 16 residues. The CDR3 spells CASSFSGTLNTGELFF. The CDR3 region has the DNA TGTGCCAGCAGCTTCTCCGGGACACTTAACACCGGGGAGCTGTTTTTT.

The V gene is TRBV18, the J gene TRBJ2-5; 8 nucleotides match TRBD2. Germline V gene lookup returns CDR1 KGHSH and CDR2 LQKENI. V lost 1 base to trimming and J lost 3 bases; unmatched junction nucleotides: 4. The CDR3 contains 15 residues. Here the CDR3 reads CASSPQLADKETQYF. The CDR3 DNA reads TGTGCCAGCTCACCACAACTAGCGGATAAAGAGACCCAGTACTTC.

The rearrangement joins TRBV4-2 to TRBJ2-7; 8 bases align to TRBD1. The germline V gene has CDR1 LGHNA and CDR2 YNFKEQ. Unmatched junction bases numbered 7, after V lost 1 base and J lost 2 bases. The CDR3 sequence is 16 residues long. In nucleotides, the CDR3 is TGTGCCAGCAGCCAAGGATTGGACAGGGTCACCTACGAGCAGTACTTC. Protein sequence: CASSQGLDRVTYEQYF.

This clone turned up a few times. The gene calls are TRBV7-3 and TRBJ2-3, with 15 nucleotides matching TRBD2. The CDR3 has 16 amino acids. The V gene end was trimmed by 5 bases and the J gene end by 3 bases; junction bases not matched to a gene: 3. Germline V lookup: CDR1 SGHTA, CDR2 FQGTGA. The CDR3 sequence is CASSLGTSGGTDTQYF. DNA for the CDR3: TGTGCCAGCAGCCTCGGGACTAGCGGGGGGACAGATACGCAGTATTTT.

The chain is built from TRBV28 and TRBJ2-7; TRBD2 agrees at 8 bases. The CDR3 extends over 15 amino acids. The trim removed 5 bases at V and 7 bases at J, leaving 13 bases unmatched. The V gene's germline CDR1 is MDHEN and CDR2 SYDVKM. The CDR3 loop reads CASSILGGARREQYF. In nucleotides, the CDR3 is TGTGCCAGCAGTATCCTCGGGGGGGCCCGGCGGGAGCAGTACTTC.

Here the CDR3 reads CASSYVGRGVSEQYF. The DNA for the CDR3 is TGTGCCAGCAGTTACGTCGGGCGGGGGGTCTCCGAGCAGTACTTC. The genes are TRBV6-2 or TRBV6-3 and TRBJ2-7, with 8 bases fitting TRBD2. V was pared by 2 bases and J by 6 bases, with 9 bases of the junction left unmatched. The V gene's germline CDR1 is MNHEY and CDR2 SVGEGT. The CDR3 runs to 15 residues.

This CDR3 is CASSSRQYEQYF. The CDR3 bases are TGTGCCAGCAGCTCTCGACAGTACGAGCAGTACTTC. The chain couples TRBV11-3 to TRBJ2-7; D may be TRBD1 (5 bases). The CDR3 runs to 12 residues. Germline V gives CDR1 SGHNT, CDR2 YENEEA. V was clipped by 4 bases and J by 4 bases, with 8 bases between them.

The J gene is TRBJ2-5, the V gene TRBV29-1, with 11 bases fitting TRBD2. This CDR3 spans 15 amino acids. Trimming took 4 bases from V and 8 from J; bases not matched to a gene: 12. The germline CDR1 and CDR2 sequences are SQVTM and ANQGSEA. The CDR3 reads CSVGVGGTSGTTQYF. The CDR3 DNA sequence: TGCAGCGTTGGGGTGGGTGGGACTAGCGGCACAACCCAGTACTTC.

Here the CDR3 DNA reads TGTGCCAGCGGGACAGGGAATTATGGCTACACCTTC. Translated, it gives CASGTGNYGYTF. This chain connects TRBV21-1 to TRBJ1-2; TRBD1 reflects the table's D call only, with no check against the DNA. TRBV21-1 is termed a pseudogene. The CDR3 runs 12 residues.